The 16 T cell receptor beta chains given below trace back to one sample, sequenced in a study of T cell responses to AZD1222 COVID-19 vaccine. Sequencing was performed with immunoSEQ multiplex PCR; in TCRdb, only in-frame clones are kept and a portion is missing. The repertoire includes tens of thousands of clones, over 75% of them detected once, and about 5.8% sits in the top ten. This specimen consisted of peripheral blood, obtained on day 0 of AZD1222 vaccination. The receptors stem from an adult in good health.

The chain uses TRBV5-1 and TRBJ2-1; D is perhaps TRBD2 (6 bases). CDR3 length: 16 residues. V was trimmed by 4 bases and J by 7 bases, leaving 21 bases between them. Germline loops: CDR1 SGHRS, CDR2 YFSETQ. This CDR3 is CASSLGDGGLRNEQFF. CDR3 nucleotides: TGCGCCAGCAGCCTAGGTGACGGGGGACTTAGGAATGAGCAGTTCTTC.

J is TRBJ2-7 and V is TRBV9; tentative D call: TRBD1 (5 bases). Looked up from germline, CDR1 is SGDLS and CDR2 is YYNGEE. V lost 3 bases and J lost 3, with 16 bases in between. This CDR3 region has 15 residues. Here the CDR3 reads CASSAQGEQNYEQYF. In DNA, the CDR3 is TGTGCCAGCAGCGCTCAGGGCGAGCAGAACTACGAGCAGTACTTC.

The rearrangement joins TRBV30 to TRBJ2-1; D is uncertain. Germline V gene data show CDR1 as GTSNPN and CDR2 as SVGIG (reference sequence). This CDR3 region has 12 residues. V was trimmed by 4 bases and J by 4 bases, leaving 8 bases between them. The CDR3 DNA reads as TGTGCCTGGAAACAGATTTACAATGAGCAGTTCTTC. It codes for CAWKQIYNEQFF.

This chain connects TRBV28 to TRBJ2-6; D gene ambiguous. CDR3 size: 14 residues. The V and J ends lost 6 bases and 8 bases respectively, with 14 bases between them. The germline CDR1 and CDR2 sequences are MDHEN and SYDVKM. The CDR3 loop reads CASSRRRSPNVLTF. The CDR3 DNA follows: TGTGCCAGCAGCCGTCGAAGGTCTCCCAACGTCCTGACTTTC.

The chain carries TRBV28 and TRBJ1-2; D not resolved. The V gene's germline CDR1 is MDHEN and CDR2 SYDVKM. The V and J ends lost 2 bases and 3 bases respectively, with 7 bases between them. CDR3 length equals 13 residues. The CDR3 protein is CASSLVADYGYTF. The CDR3, as DNA: TGTGCCAGCAGTTTAGTGGCCGACTATGGCTACACCTTC.

The gene calls are TRBV5-1 and TRBJ1-2, with D perhaps matching TRBD1 (5 bases). This CDR3 is built from 13 residues. Germline CDR1 is SGHRS and CDR2 is YFSETQ. V lost 7 bases to trimming and J lost 6 bases, with 16 bases between them. The CDR3 nucleotides read TGCGCCAGCTCCCTTGGGGACGGGAATGGCTACACCTTC. Its protein is CASSLGDGNGYTF.

The rearrangement links TRBV19 to TRBJ1-3, with D unclear. From germline, CDR1 is LNHDA and CDR2 SQIVND (reference sequence). Trimming pared 6 bases from V and 4 bases from J, leaving 13 bases between. The CDR3 runs 14 residues. CDR3 sequence (DNA): TGTGCCAGTAGAAACTCAGGTGCAGGAAACACCATATATTTT. Protein: CASRNSGAGNTIYF.

The V and J genes are TRBV19 and TRBJ1-3; 8 nucleotides match TRBD1. Germline assignment: CDR1 LNHDA and CDR2 SQIVND (reference sequence). After removal of 6 bases from V and 5 bases from J, the junction contained 9 bases not matched to a gene. There are 15 residues in the CDR3. CDR3 nucleotides: TGTGCCAGTAGCATGGACAGGGACAGTAGAAACACCATATATTTT. Its translation is CASSMDRDSRNTIYF.

The chain joins TRBV28 to TRBJ1-2; 7 bases are shared with TRBD1. Germline lookup yields CDR1 MDHEN and CDR2 SYDVKM. The CDR3 has 13 residues. V shed 2 bases and J 5 bases; nucleotides not matched to a gene: 2. CDR3 residues: CASSLGQEYGYTF. CDR3 nucleotide sequence: TGTGCCAGCAGTTTAGGACAGGAATATGGCTACACCTTC.

J is TRBJ2-5 and V is TRBV5-1; 7 nucleotides match TRBD2. CDR1 is SGHRS and CDR2 is YFSETQ in the germline V gene. V gave up 0 bases and J gave up 5 bases; unmatched junction bases: 7. The CDR3 sequence is 15 residues long. This CDR3 reads CASSLVGEGRETQYF. CDR3 in DNA: TGCGCCAGCAGCTTGGTGGGGGAGGGCCGGGAGACCCAGTACTTC.

V is TRBV5-6 and J is TRBJ1-4; D remains ambiguous. Germline V gene data show CDR1 as SGHDT and CDR2 as YYEEEE. The CDR3 runs 13 residues. V was pared by 2 bases and J by 8 bases, with 10 bases between. CDR3 sequence (DNA): TGTGCCAGCAGCTTCGAAGGTGTGGAAAAACTGTTTTTT. It encodes CASSFEGVEKLFF.

The chain uses TRBV12-3 or TRBV12-4 and TRBJ1-3; D gene unclear. The length of the CDR3 is 13 residues. V was trimmed by 8 bases and J by 0 bases, leaving 8 bases between them. CDR3 DNA sequence: TGTGCCAGCGCTAGATTCTCTGGAAACACCATATATTTT. Translating gives CASARFSGNTIYF.

The rearrangement joins TRBV27 to TRBJ2-7, with 7 bases identical to TRBD1. J lost 4 bases, V lost 10 bases, and 4 bases had no gene match. Germline values: CDR1 MNHEY, CDR2 SMNVEV (reference sequence). This CDR3 contains 11 residues. The CDR3 nucleotides read TGTGCCACCTCACAGGGGTACGAGCAGTACTTC. Encoded protein: CATSQGYEQYF.

The chain joins TRBV13 to TRBJ1-6; 7 bases line up with TRBD1. The CDR3 is 15 amino acids. The V and J ends lost 5 bases and 7 bases, in that order; junction bases with no gene match: 8. CDR1 and CDR2 from the germline V gene are PRHDT and FYEKMQ (reference sequence). CDR3 sequence: CASSPGGGDNSPLHF. In DNA, the CDR3 is TGTGCCAGCAGCCCCGGAGGGGGCGACAATTCACCCCTCCACTTT.

The rearrangement uses TRBV6-2 or TRBV6-3 and TRBJ1-2; 9 bases are a match to TRBD1. This CDR3 has 12 residues. V shed 5 bases and J 8 bases; nucleotides not matched to a gene: 3. Germline V lookup: CDR1 MNHEY, CDR2 SVGEGT. CDR3 sequence reads: CASSPDRGGYTF. CDR3 bases: TGTGCCAGCAGTCCGGACAGGGGAGGCTACACCTTC.

J is TRBJ2-3 and V is TRBV7-9; possibly TRBD1 or TRBD2 for D (5 bases each). CDR3 length: 20 residues. The V end lost 5 bases, the J end lost 1 base, and 28 bases lay between the germline ends. Germline CDR1 and CDR2: SEHNR and FQNEAQ (reference sequence). The DNA of the CDR3 is TGTGCCAGCAGCAATTTTCCGGGACGGATTCATACGAAGGGCACAGATACGCAGTATTTT. Its translation: CASSNFPGRIHTKGTDTQYF.